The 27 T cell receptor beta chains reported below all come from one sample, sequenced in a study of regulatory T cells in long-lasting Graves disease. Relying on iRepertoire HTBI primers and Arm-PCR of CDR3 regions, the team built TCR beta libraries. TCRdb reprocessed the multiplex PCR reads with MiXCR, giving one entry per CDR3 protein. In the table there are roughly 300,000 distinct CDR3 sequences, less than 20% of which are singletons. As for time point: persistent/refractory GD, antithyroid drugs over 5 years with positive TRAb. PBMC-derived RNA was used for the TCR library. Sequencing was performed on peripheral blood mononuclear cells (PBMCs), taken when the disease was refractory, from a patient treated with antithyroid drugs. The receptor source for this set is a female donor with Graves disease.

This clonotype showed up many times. The CDR3 DNA follows: TGTGCCAGCAGGGGACCCTCGGCTGAAAAACTGTTTTTT. Its translation is CASRGPSAEKLFF. The chain recombines TRBV28 with TRBJ1-4; D might be TRBD1 (5 bases). CDR1 is MDHEN, CDR2 SYDVKM, per germline. Trimming removed 6 bases from V and 7 bases from J, with 12 bases in between. This CDR3 has 13 amino acids.

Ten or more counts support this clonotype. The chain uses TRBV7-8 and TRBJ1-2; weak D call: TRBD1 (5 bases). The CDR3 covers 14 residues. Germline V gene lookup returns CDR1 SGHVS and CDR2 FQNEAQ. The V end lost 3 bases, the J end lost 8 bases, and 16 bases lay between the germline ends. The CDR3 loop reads CASSFAGPRGGYTF. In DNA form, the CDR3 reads TGTGCCAGCAGCTTCGCAGGGCCAAGGGGCGGCTACACCTTC. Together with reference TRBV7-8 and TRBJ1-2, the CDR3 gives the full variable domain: GAGVSQSPRYKVAKRGQDVALRCDPISGHVSLFWYQQALGQGPEFLTYFQNEAQLDKSGLPSDRFFAERPEGSVSTLKIQRTQQEDSAVYLCASSFAGPRGGYTFGSGTRLTVV.

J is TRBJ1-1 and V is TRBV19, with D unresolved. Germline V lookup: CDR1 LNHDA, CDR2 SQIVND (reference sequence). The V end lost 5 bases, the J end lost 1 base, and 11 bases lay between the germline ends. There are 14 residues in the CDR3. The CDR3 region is CASSALLPNTEAFF. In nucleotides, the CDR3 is TGTGCCAGTAGTGCCCTTTTACCGAACACTGAAGCTTTCTTT. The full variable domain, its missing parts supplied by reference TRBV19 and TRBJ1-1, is DGGITQSPKYLFRKEGQNVTLSCEQNLNHDAMYWYRQDPGQGLRLIYYSQIVNDFQKGDIAEGYSVSREKKESFPLTVTSAQKNPTAFYLCASSALLPNTEAFFGQGTRLTVV.

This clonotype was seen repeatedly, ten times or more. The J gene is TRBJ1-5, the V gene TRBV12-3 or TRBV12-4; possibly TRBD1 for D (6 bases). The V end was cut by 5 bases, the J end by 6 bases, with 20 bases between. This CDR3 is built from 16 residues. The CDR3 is CASSLNTYRERQPQHF. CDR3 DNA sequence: TGTGCCAGCAGTCTAAACACCTACAGGGAACGTCAGCCCCAGCATTTT.

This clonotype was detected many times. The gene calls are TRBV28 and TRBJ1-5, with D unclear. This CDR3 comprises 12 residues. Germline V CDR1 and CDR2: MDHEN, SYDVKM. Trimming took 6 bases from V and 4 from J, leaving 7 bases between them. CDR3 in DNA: TGTGCCAGCAGGTGGTCTAATCAGCCCCAGCATTTT. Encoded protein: CASRWSNQPQHF.

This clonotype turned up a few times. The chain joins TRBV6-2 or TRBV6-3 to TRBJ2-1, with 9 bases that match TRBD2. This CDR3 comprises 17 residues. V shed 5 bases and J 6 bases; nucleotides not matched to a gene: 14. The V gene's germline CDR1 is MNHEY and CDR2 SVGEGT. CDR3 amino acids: CASSGAGGFRFRNEQFF. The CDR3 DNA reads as TGTGCCAGCAGTGGGGCGGGGGGGTTCCGGTTTCGCAATGAGCAGTTCTTC.

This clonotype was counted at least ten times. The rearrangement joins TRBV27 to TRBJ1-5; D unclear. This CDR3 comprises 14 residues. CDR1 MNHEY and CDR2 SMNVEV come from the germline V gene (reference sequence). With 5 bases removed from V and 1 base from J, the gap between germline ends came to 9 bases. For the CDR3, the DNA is TGTGCCAGCAGTCGACGACACAGCAATCAGCCCCAGCATTTT. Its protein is CASSRRHSNQPQHF.

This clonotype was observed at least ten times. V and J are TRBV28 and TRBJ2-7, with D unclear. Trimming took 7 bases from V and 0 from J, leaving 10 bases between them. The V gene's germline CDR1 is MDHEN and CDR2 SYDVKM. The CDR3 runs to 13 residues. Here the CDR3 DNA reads TGTGCCAGCAACCTACAAAGCTCCTACGAGCAGTACTTC. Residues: CASNLQSSYEQYF.

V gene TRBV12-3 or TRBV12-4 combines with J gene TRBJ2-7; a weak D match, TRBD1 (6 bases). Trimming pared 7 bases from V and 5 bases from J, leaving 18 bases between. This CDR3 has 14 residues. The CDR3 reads CASNLQGPEDEQYF. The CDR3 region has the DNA TGTGCCAGCAACCTACAGGGACCTGAGGACGAGCAGTACTTC.

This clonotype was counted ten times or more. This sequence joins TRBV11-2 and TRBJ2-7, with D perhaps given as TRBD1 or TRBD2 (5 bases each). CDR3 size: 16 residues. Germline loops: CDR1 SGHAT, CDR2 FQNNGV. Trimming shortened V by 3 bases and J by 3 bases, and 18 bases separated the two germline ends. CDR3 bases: TGTGCCAGCAGCTTGGCAGGGAGATCCCCTTACTACGAGCAGTACTTC. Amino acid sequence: CASSLAGRSPYYEQYF.

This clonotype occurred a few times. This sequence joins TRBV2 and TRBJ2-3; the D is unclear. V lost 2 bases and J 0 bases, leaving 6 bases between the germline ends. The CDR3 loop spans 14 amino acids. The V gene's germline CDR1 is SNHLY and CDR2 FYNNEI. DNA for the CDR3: TGTGCCAGCAGTGAATGGGTCAGCACAGATACGCAGTATTTT. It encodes CASSEWVSTDTQYF. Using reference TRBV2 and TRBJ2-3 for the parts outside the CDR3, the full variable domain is EPEVTQTPSHQVTQMGQEVILRCVPISNHLYFYWYRQILGQKVEFLVSFYNNEISEKSEIFDDQFSVERPDGSNFTLKIRSTKLEDSAMYFCASSEWVSTDTQYFGPGTRLTVL.

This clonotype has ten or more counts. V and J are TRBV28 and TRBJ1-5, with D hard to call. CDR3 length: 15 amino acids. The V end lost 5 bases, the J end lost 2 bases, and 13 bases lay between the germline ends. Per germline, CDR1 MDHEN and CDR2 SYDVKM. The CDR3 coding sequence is TGTGCCAGCAGTCGGCTCGGCGGTGGCAATCAGCCCCAGCATTTT. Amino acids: CASSRLGGGNQPQHF.

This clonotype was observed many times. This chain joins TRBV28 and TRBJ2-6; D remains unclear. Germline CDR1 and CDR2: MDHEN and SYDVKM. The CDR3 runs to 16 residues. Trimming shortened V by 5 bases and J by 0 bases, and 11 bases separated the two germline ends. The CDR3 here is CASSPRLNSGANVLTF. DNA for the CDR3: TGTGCCAGCAGTCCGAGACTGAACTCTGGGGCCAACGTCCTGACTTTC.

The chain's CDR3 is CSVLYEQYF. The DNA of the CDR3 is TGCAGCGTTTTGTACGAGCAGTACTTC. The chain combines TRBV29-1 with TRBJ2-7, with unresolved D. Trimming left V 5 bases short and J 4 bases short, with 3 bases between. Germline V lookup: CDR1 SQVTM, CDR2 ANQGSEA. There are 9 residues in the CDR3.

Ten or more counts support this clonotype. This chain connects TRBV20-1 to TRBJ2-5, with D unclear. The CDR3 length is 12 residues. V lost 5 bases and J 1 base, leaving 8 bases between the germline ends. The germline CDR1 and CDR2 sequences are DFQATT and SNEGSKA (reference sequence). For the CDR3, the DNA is TGCAGTGCTCGTATGGCCCAAGAGACCCAGTACTTC. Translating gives CSARMAQETQYF.

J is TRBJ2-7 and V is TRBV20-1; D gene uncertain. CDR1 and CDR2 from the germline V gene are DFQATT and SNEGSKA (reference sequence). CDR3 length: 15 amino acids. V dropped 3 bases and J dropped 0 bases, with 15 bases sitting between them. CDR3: CSARRWAPRSYEQYF. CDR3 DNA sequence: TGCAGTGCTAGGAGGTGGGCTCCCCGCTCCTACGAGCAGTACTTC.

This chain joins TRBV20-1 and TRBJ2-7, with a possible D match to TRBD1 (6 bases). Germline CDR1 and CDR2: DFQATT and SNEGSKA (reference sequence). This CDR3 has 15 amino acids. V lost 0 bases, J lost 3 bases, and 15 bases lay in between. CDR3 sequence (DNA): TGCAGTGCTAGAGATCCTTGGGGGCGAGACTACGAGCAGTACTTC. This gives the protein CSARDPWGRDYEQYF.

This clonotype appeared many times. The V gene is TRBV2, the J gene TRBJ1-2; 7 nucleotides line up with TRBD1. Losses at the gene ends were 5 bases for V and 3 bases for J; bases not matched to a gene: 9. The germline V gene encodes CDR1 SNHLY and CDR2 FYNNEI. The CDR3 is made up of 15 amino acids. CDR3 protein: CASSPDRLEDYGYTF. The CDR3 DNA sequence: TGTGCCAGCAGTCCGGACAGGTTGGAGGACTATGGCTACACCTTC. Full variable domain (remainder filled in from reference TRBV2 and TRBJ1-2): EPEVTQTPSHQVTQMGQEVILRCVPISNHLYFYWYRQILGQKVEFLVSFYNNEISEKSEIFDDQFSVERPDGSNFTLKIRSTKLEDSAMYFCASSPDRLEDYGYTFGSGTRLTVV.

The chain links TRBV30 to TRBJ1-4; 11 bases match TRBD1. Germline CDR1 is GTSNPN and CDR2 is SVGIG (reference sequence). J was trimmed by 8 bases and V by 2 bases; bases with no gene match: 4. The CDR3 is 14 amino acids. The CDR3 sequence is CAWSRTGGREKLFF. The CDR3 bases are TGTGCCTGGAGTCGGACAGGGGGCCGGGAAAAACTGTTTTTT.

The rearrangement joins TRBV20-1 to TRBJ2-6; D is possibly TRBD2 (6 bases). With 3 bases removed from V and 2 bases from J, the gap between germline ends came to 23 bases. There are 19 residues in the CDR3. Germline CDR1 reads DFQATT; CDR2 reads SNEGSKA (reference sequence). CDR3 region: CSASTSSSRDWAGANVLTF. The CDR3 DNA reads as TGCAGTGCTAGTACGAGTTCCTCCAGGGACTGGGCTGGGGCCAACGTCCTGACTTTC.

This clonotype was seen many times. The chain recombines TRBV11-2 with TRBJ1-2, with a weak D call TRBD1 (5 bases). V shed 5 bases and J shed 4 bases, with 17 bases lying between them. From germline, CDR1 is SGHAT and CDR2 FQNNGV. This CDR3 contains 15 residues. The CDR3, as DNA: TGTGCCAGCAGCCACCCAGGGAAAACACTCTATGGCTACACCTTC. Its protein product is CASSHPGKTLYGYTF.

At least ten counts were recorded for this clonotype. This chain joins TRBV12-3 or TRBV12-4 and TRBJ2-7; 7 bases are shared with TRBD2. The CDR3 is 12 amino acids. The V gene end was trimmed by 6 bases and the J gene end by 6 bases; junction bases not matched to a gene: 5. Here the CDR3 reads CASSPGRTEQYF. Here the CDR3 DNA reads TGTGCCAGCAGCCCCGGGAGGACCGAGCAGTACTTC.

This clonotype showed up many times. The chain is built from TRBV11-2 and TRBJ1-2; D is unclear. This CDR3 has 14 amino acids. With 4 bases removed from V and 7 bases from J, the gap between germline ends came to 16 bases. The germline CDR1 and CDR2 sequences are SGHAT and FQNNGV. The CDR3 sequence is CASSSYRRPLGYTF. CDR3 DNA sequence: TGTGCCAGCAGCTCTTACCGGCGGCCTCTTGGCTACACCTTC. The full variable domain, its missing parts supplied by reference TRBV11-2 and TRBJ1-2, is EAGVAQSPRYKIIEKRQSVAFWCNPISGHATLYWYQQILGQGPKLLIQFQNNGVVDDSQLPKDRFSAERLKGVDSTLKIQPAKLEDSAVYLCASSSYRRPLGYTFGSGTRLTVV.

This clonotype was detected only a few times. CDR3 region: CATSRDKYTGELFF. CDR3 in DNA: TGTGCCACCAGCAGAGATAAGTACACCGGGGAGCTGTTTTTT. The V and J genes are TRBV15 and TRBJ2-2; no definite D call. Germline V gene data show CDR1 as LNHNV and CDR2 as YYDKDF (reference sequence). The CDR3 totals 14 residues. The V end was cut by 0 bases, the J end by 3 bases, with 5 bases between.

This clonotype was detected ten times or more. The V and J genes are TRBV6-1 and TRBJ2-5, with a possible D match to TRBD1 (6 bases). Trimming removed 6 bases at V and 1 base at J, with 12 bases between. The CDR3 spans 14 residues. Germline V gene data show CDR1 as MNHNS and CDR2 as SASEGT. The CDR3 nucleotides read TGTGCCAGCAGCGCGACAGGTGGCCAAGAGACCCAGTACTTC. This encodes CASSATGGQETQYF.

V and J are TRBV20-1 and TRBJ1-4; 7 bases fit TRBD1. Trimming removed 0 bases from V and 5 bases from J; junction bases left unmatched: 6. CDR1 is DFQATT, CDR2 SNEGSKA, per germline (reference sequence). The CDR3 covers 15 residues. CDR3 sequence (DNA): TGCAGTGCTAGAGATCACCGACAGGGAAATGAAAAACTGTTTTTT. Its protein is CSARDHRQGNEKLFF.

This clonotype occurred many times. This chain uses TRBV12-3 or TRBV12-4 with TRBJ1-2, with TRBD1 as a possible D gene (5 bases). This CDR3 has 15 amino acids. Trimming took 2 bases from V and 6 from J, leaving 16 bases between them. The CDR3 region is CASSLRSRARDGYTF. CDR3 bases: TGTGCCAGCAGTTTAAGGTCCAGGGCGAGGGATGGCTACACCTTC.